This TCR beta chain was observed in a study of cytomegalovirus exposure and HLA in healthy donors (dated by TCRdb to 2016 to 2017). Study-wide context: An earlier analysis of some 600 of the donors reported 276 Gb of sequence data and 117 million unique TCR beta sequences obtained from 150 million to 200 million T cells. Rather than using new phenotypic data, the later analysis identified candidate immune exposures from TCR beta sequences and from how often those sequences occurred across donors. To decide whether each TCR beta V gene segment behaved as functional or pseudogenic, an earlier analysis of several hundred of the donors relied on high-throughput TCR beta sequencing. Five DR-DQ haplotypes were treated as single units for association and clustering because of strong linkage in the cohort. Approximately 300 gigabases of sequencing data and 70 million to 95 million unique TCR sequences made up an early release that covered 500 to 650 HLA-typed donors. HLA typing covered class I and class II loci at four-digit resolution. Donor age, sex, ethnicity and CMV serostatus were compiled together with the repertoire data. The T cell repertoires of under 700 subjects were profiled by immunosequencing and related to cytomegalovirus serostatus. In a later genetic analysis, genome-wide SNP genotypes for about 55% of the roughly 700 donors were used, and that subset was treated as a discovery cohort. Across 300 to 400 genotyped donors of the cohort, an average of approximately 240,000 unique TCR beta nucleotide sequences per donor were sequenced, and approximately 19% of those sequences were non-productive. The study combined high-throughput TCR immunosequencing, statistical association of individual TCRs with disease status, and machine learning to predict cytomegalovirus infection status. A later analysis re-analyzed previously published TCR beta repertoires from approximately 670 donors and added high-resolution HLA genotyping to study TCR occurrence patterns. The study aimed to test whether signatures of past pathogen exposure could be identified by cataloging public T cell receptors. Every repertoire in the discovery cohort had been generated on one and the same sequencing platform. A separate validation cohort of 90 to 150 different subjects was used in addition to the roughly 700-subject first cohort. Among the approximately 430 genotyped donors, around 81% belonged to the genetic ancestry cluster associated with self-reported Caucasian donors. The number of typed donors differed by locus: roughly 620-640 for A, B, C, DRB1 and DQB1; approximately 540 for DQA1; over 600 for DPA1; and some 450 for DPB1.

The paper's findings and limits, for the study overall: In an earlier analysis of approximately 600 of the donors, most TCR beta V segments were observed in productive rearrangements about 87% or about 30% of the time, broadly matching IMGT annotations. A later genetic analysis associated a missense DCLRE1C variant with V-gene and J-gene trimming of TCR beta chains, and an independent cohort replicated the association. A total of 150 to 200 TCR beta chains were listed by the study as associated with cytomegalovirus. Correlated functional status among segregating V segments might reflect linkage disequilibrium, but an unknown experimental factor could not be ruled out. According to the authors, the approach could potentially be generalized to other disease states and immunological phenotypes. A few of the identified cytomegalovirus-associated TCR beta chains were confirmed in vitro to be specific for cytomegalovirus antigens. The only immune exposure information available for the cohort was CMV serostatus. Presence/absence analyses assumed roughly uniform sequencing depth across donors, an assumption that may not hold. Because some donors lacked HLA typing at each locus, the association tests relied only on the typed subset. In a later analysis, HLA-associated TCR beta chains showed more clonal expansion and lower generation probabilities than non-associated chains that were equally common. A later analysis found that most CMV-associated TCR beta chains appeared HLA-restricted, with HLA associations seemingly driven largely by CMV exposure. In this cohort, only TCR beta chains were sequenced, and detectable features were limited by the absence of alpha or paired-chain data. Because the 87-base-pair reads could not distinguish some IMGT-functional V segments, including TRBV6-2 and TRBV6-3, those segments were excluded. A further reported finding was that TCR beta sequences accurately predicted the HLA-A and HLA-B alleles for most subjects in the first cohort. A later genetic analysis reported fewer N-insertions in productive TCRs among donors in an Asian-associated ancestry cluster than the roughly 720-donor mean. The earlier analysis of 450 to 700 of the donors excluded approximately 17 rarely observed V segments, including chromosome 9 orphons, because counts were too low. Cytomegalovirus status was reported to be diagnosed by the classifier with high specificity and sensitivity in both the original and validation cohorts. In a later analysis, several top co-occurrence clusters were reported to appear linked to parvovirus B19, influenza, CMV and Epstein-Barr virus. While some public TCRs were present in many individuals, most TCR sequences turned up only very rarely across donors. A later analysis found that TCR association rates varied across HLA loci, with DRB1 alleles showing the most associated TCRs and HLA-C alleles the fewest. A cluster of highly shared sequence variants was judged likely to be a technical artifact of the sequencing pipeline. Specific HLA alleles were associated with about 17,000 TCR beta sequences at a false discovery rate of 0.05 in a later analysis. Strong co-occurrence of HLA alleles, especially DR and DQ, made assigning TCR associations to individual alleles difficult.

Library preparation was by the immunoSEQ multiplex PCR assay. For the multiplex PCR, a mixture combining 60 forward primers for TCR Vbeta segments and 13 reverse primers for TCR Jbeta segments was used. Amplification of the CDR3 region of rearranged TCR beta genes was performed with a multiplex PCR assay on genomic DNA. On the Illumina HiSeq System, the amplified TCR beta libraries were sequenced as 87-base-pair reads. The study's own analysis went as follows. Across the 500 to 700 repertoires, a later analysis counted around 80 million unique TCR beta chains, around 10 million of which were shared by at least two donors. Raw reads were error-corrected and collapsed into unique sequences with a nearest-neighbor algorithm that merged closely related sequences to remove PCR and sequencing errors. Alignment of CDR3 sequences to IMGT reference sequences was used to assign V, D and J gene segments. For a sequence to be retained, a match of at least six nucleotides was required to both a V gene segment and a J gene segment. Rearrangements were classified as productive when the CDR3 lacked stop codons and remained in frame with V and J, and all other rearrangements were classified as non-productive. CDR3 was defined by IMGT convention, running from the second conserved V-encoded cysteine to the conserved J-encoded phenylalanine. Sequences without an unambiguous match to a single V gene segment were excluded from the earlier analysis of approximately 600 of the donors. An earlier analysis of 450 to 650 of the donors called V segments functional above 56.7% productive rearrangements and segregating when the between-donor standard deviation exceeded 5%. A statistical classification framework was built to diagnose cytomegalovirus status from the catalog of TCR beta chain sequences. A later analysis assigned V and J genes by comparing TCR nucleotide sequences with IMGT/GENE-DB human TR gene sequences. Using the TCRdist pipeline, a later analysis assigned CDR3 sequences along with most-parsimonious VDJ recombination scenarios. In a later analysis, every TCR beta chain was defined by the combination of its CDR3 amino acid sequence and its V-gene family, and reads without a unique V-gene family were dropped. As a way to deal with suspected cross-contamination and a sequencing artifact, a later analysis dropped 450 to 600 nucleotide sequences that were highly shared and had low generation probability. A later analysis calculated a clonal expansion index for each public chain from normalized within-repertoire ranks of inferred template counts. Generation probabilities in a later analysis came from a VDJ recombination model fitted to out-of-frame rearrangements, and those results were checked against IGoR. Hypergeometric tests were used in a later analysis to score TCR-TCR, TCR-HLA and TCR-CMV co-occurrence, with a repertoire-size bias correction applied to the TCR pairs. In a later analysis, false discovery rates were estimated by permuting HLA or CMV assignments 20 times. In a later analysis, co-occurring TCRs were grouped using DBSCAN, with TCRdist sequence similarity added in when clustering inside HLA-allele-positive subsets. For co-occurrence clustering, repertoires with fewer than 30,000 or more than 120,000 public chains were excluded, along with 4 to 6 repertoires with anomalous nucleotide sharing. Imported from immuneACCESS, the table was reduced by TCRdb to in-frame sequences with V and J called. These copies leave out some clones; in studies compared against another copy, an unresolved V gene accounts for under half, and the cause of the remainder is not known. V, J and clone size are taken as reported in that table, and D and trimming were inferred from the DNA itself. Across this sample there are fewer than 200,000 clones, with under 9.5% seen only once. The ten largest clones add up to 1% to 1.5% of the sample.

As for this clone: Its recognized antigen is unknown. No much larger clone exists at a distance of one base, and base qualities are not known.

In total, fewer than 750 healthy bone marrow donors made up the cohort. At the time of sampling, every cohort member was nominally healthy, though immune exposures that went unrecorded were likely present. The donor tested CMV seropositive and was one of the 289 seropositive cohort members. Each donor provided a peripheral blood sample, and peripheral blood mononuclear cells were used for TCR beta sequencing. The Qiagen DNeasy Blood Extraction Kit was used to extract genomic DNA from the blood cell samples. The V end gives up 2 bases and the J end 0 bases, leaving 4 bases in the junction not matched to a gene. From the germline V gene (reference sequence), CDR1 is SGHKS and CDR2 is YYEKEE. Including the terminal cysteine and phenylalanine, the CDR3 comprises 15 residues. The entry retains the CDR3 DNA only, 45 bases that are in frame from base 1.

The receptor was isolated from a woman in her 30s in good health and CMV-seropositive. The chain uses TRBV5-5 and TRBJ2-7, and 8 junction bases match TRBD1. Material for sequencing was PBMCs. For the CDR3, the sequence is CASSFSGQVSYEQYF. The DNA sequence is given as TGTGCCAGCAGCTTTTCGGGACAGGTCTCCTACGAGCAGTACTTC.